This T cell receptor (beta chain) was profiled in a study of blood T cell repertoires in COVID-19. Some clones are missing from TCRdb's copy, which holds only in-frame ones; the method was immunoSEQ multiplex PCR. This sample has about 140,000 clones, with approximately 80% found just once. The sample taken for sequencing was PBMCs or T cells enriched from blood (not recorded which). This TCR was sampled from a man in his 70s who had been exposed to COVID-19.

CDR3 region: CASSKGGENIQYF. DNA of the CDR3: TGTGCCAGCAGCAAGGGAGGGGAAAACATTCAGTACTTC. The J gene is TRBJ2-4, the V gene TRBV11-3; 7 nucleotides align to TRBD2. Germline-derived CDR1 and CDR2 are SGHNT and YENEEA. CDR3 length equals 13 residues. The ends lost 5 bases at V and 5 bases at J; junction bases unmatched: 3.